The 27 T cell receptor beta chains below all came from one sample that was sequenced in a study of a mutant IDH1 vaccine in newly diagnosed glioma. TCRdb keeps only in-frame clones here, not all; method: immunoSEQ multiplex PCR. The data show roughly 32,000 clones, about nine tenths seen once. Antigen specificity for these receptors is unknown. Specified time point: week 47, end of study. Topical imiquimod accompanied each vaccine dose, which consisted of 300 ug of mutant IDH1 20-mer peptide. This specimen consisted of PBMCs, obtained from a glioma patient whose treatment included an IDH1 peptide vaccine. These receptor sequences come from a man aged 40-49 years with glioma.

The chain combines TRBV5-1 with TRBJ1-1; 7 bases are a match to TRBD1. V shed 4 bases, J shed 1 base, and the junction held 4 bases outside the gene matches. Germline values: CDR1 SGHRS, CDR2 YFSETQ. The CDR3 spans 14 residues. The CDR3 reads CASSPTGRNTEAFF. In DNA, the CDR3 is TGCGCCAGCAGCCCGACAGGGCGGAACACTGAAGCTTTCTTT.

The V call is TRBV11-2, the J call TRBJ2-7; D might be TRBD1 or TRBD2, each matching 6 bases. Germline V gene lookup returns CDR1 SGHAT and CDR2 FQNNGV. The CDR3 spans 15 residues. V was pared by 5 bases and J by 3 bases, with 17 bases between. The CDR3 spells CASSLHPGANYEQYF. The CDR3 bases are TGTGCCAGCAGCCTACATCCGGGGGCAAACTACGAGCAGTACTTC.

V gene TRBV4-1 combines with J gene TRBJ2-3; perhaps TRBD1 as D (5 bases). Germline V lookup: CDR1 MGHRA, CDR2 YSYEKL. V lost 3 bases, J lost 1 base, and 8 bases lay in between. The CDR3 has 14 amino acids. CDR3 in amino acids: CASSQLTGTDTQYF. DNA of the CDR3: TGCGCCAGCAGCCAGCTGACAGGCACAGATACGCAGTATTTT.

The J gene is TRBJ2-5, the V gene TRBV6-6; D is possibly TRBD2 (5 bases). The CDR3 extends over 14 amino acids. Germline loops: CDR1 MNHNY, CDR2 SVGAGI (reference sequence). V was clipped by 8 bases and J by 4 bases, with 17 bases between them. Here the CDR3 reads CASGAEGLGETQYF. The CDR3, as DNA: TGTGCCAGCGGTGCTGAGGGATTGGGAGAGACCCAGTACTTC.

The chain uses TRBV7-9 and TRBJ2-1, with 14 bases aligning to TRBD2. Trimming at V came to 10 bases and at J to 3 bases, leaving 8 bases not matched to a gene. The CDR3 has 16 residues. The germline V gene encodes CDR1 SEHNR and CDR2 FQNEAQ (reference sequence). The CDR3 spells CATRGLAGGIYNEQFF. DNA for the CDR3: TGTGCCACCCGCGGACTAGCGGGAGGAATCTACAATGAGCAGTTCTTC.

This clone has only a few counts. CDR3 sequence (DNA): TGTGCCAGCAGCCCGCCGGAAGCCCTCGGGAGGGGCACAGATACGCAGTATTTT. It codes for CASSPPEALGRGTDTQYF. The rearrangement links TRBV5-5 to TRBJ2-3; 8 nucleotides agree with TRBD2. CDR3 length: 18 amino acids. V dropped 4 bases and J dropped 1; count of bases not matched to a gene: 14. Looked up from germline, CDR1 is SGHKS and CDR2 is YYEKEE (reference sequence).

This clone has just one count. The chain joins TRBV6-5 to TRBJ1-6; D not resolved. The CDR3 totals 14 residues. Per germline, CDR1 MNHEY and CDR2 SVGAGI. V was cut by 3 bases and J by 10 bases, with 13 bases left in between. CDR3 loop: CASSYHTLESPLHF. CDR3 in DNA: TGTGCCAGCAGTTATCACACTCTAGAATCACCCCTCCACTTT.

The CDR3 bases are TGTGCCAGCAAAGGACAGGGTTATGGCTACACCTTC. Its protein is CASKGQGYGYTF. The rearrangement joins TRBV2 to TRBJ1-2; TRBD1 matches at 8 bases. The CDR3 is 12 residues long. V dropped 7 bases and J dropped 5; count of bases not matched to a gene: 3. CDR1 is SNHLY and CDR2 is FYNNEI in the germline V gene.

CDR3 in DNA: TGTGCCAGCAGCTTAGTTCGGCTAGCGGGGGACAATGAGCAGTTCTTC. This gives the protein CASSLVRLAGDNEQFF. V and J are TRBV7-8 and TRBJ2-1; 10 positions match TRBD2. Germline V gene data show CDR1 as SGHVS and CDR2 as FQNEAQ. J gave up 5 bases and V 1 base, and 5 bases lay outside the gene matches. This CDR3 spans 16 amino acids.

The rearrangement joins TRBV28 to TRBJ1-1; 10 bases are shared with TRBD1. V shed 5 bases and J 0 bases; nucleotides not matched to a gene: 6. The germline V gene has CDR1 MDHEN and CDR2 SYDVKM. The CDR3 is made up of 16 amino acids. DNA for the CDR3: TGTGCCAGCAGTCACGACAGGGGGCCAGTGAACACTGAAGCTTTCTTT. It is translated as CASSHDRGPVNTEAFF.

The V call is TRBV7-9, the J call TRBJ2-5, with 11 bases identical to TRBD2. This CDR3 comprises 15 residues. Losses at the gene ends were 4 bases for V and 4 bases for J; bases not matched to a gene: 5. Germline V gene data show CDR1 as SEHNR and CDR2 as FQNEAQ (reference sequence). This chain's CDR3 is CASSSAGLAGETQYF. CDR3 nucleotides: TGTGCCAGCAGCTCAGCCGGACTAGCGGGAGAGACCCAGTACTTC.

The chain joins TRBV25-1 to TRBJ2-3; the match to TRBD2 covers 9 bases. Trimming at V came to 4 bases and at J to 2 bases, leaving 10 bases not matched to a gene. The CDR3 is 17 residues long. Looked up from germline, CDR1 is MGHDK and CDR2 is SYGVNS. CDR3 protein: CASSGPFGTSPTDTQYF. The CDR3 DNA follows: TGTGCCAGCAGTGGACCCTTCGGGACTAGCCCCACAGATACGCAGTATTTT.

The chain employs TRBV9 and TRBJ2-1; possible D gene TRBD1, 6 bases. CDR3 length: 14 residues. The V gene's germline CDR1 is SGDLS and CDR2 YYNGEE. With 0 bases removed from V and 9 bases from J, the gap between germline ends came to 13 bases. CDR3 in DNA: TGTGCCAGCAGCGTAGCCCCCAGGGACATTGAGCAGTTCTTC. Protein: CASSVAPRDIEQFF.

The CDR3 is CSVEPGRTTHDEQFF. CDR3 nucleotide sequence: TGCAGCGTCGAGCCCGGGAGGACTACTCACGATGAGCAGTTCTTC. This chain connects TRBV29-1 to TRBJ2-1, with 7 positions matching TRBD2. CDR3 length: 15 amino acids. The V segment lost 6 bases and the J segment 8 bases; nucleotides outside the gene matches: 16. Germline loops: CDR1 SQVTM, CDR2 ANQGSEA.

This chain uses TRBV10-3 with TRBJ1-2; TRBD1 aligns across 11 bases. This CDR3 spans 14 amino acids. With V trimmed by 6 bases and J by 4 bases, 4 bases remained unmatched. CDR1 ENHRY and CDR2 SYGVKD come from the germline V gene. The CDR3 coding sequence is TGTGCCATCAGCAAGGGGACAGGGGGCTATGGCTACACCTTC. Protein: CAISKGTGGYGYTF.

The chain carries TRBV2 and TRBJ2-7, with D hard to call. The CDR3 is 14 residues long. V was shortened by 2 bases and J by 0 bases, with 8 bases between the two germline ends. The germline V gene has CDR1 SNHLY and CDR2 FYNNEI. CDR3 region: CASSELAASYEQYF. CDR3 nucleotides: TGTGCCAGCAGTGAACTGGCAGCCTCCTACGAGCAGTACTTC.

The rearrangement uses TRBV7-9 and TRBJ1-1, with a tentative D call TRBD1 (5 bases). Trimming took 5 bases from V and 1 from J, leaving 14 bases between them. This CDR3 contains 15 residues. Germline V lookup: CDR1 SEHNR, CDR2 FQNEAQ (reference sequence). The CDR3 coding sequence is TGTGCCAGCAGCGCTAGGGGCCAGGGGAACACTGAAGCTTTCTTT. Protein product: CASSARGQGNTEAFF.

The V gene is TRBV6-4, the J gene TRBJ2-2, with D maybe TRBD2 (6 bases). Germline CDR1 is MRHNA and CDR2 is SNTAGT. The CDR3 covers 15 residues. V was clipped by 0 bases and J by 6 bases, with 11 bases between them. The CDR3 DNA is TGTGCCAGCAGTGACTCACAGGCTAGCGCCGGGGAGCTGTTTTTT. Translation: CASSDSQASAGELFF.

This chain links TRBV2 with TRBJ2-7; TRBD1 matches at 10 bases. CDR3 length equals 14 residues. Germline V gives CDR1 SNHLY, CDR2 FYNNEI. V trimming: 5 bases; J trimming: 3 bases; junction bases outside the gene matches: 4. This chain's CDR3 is CASSLGQGNYEQYF. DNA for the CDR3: TGTGCCAGCAGTTTGGGACAGGGGAACTACGAGCAGTACTTC.

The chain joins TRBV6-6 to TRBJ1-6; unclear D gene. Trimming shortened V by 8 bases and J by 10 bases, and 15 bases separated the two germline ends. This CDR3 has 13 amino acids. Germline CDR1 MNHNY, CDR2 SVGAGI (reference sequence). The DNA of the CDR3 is TGTGCCAGCCAGACGGCTGGGAGATCACCCCTCCACTTT. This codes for CASQTAGRSPLHF.

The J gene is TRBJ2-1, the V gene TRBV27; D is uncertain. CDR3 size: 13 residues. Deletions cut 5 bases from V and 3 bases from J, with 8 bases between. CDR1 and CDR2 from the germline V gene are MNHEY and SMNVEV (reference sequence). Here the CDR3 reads CASSTNYYNEQFF. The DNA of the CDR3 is TGTGCCAGCAGTACTAACTACTACAATGAGCAGTTCTTC.

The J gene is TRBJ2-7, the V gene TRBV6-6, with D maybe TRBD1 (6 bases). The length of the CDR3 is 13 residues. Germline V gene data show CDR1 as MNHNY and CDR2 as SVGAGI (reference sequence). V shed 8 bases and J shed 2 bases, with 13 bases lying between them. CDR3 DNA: TGTGCCAGCGGACAGCCATCCGCCTACGAGCAGTACTTC. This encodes CASGQPSAYEQYF.

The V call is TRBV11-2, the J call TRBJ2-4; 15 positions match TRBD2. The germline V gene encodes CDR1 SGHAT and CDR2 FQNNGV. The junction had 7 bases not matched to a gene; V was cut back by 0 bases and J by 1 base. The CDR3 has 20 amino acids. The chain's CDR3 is CASSLDWTSGRVYAKNIQYF. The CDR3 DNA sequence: TGTGCCAGCAGCTTAGATTGGACTAGCGGGAGGGTATATGCCAAAAACATTCAGTACTTC.

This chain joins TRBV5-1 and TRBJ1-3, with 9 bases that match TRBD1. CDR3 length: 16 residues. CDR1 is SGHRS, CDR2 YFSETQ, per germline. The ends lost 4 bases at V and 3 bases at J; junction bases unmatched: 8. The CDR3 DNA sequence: TGCGCCAGCAGCGGCGACAGGGGGGCTAGTGGAAACACCATATATTTT. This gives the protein CASSGDRGASGNTIYF.

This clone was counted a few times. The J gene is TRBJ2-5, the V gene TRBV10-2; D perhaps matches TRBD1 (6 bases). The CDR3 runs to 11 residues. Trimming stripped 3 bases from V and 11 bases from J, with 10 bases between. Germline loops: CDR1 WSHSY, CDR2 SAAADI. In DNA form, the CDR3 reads TGCGCCAGCAGTGACCCCCAGGGGCAGTACTTC. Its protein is CASSDPQGQYF.

The CDR3 region is CASKARGTYNEQFF. Written as DNA, the CDR3 is TGTGCCAGTAAGGCCAGGGGGACCTACAATGAGCAGTTCTTC. This chain connects TRBV19 to TRBJ2-1; TRBD1 matches at 7 bases. The ends lost 7 bases at V and 2 bases at J; junction bases unmatched: 5. Germline CDR1 is LNHDA and CDR2 is SQIVND (reference sequence). This CDR3 contains 14 residues. The full variable domain, with the rest looked up from reference TRBV19 and TRBJ2-1, is DGGITQSPKYLFRKEGQNVTLSCEQNLNHDAMYWYRQDPGQGLRLIYYSQIVNDFQKGDIAEGYSVSREKKESFPLTVTSAQKNPTAFYLCASKARGTYNEQFFGPGTRLTVL.

CDR3 sequence: CASSSTGLRAGNTIYF. In DNA form, the CDR3 reads TGTGCCAGCAGTTCAACAGGGTTGAGGGCTGGAAACACCATATATTTT. The V and J genes are TRBV28 and TRBJ1-3; a weak D match, TRBD1 (6 bases). The CDR3 length is 16 residues. V lost 4 bases and J lost 2, with 15 bases in between. CDR1 and CDR2 (germline): MDHEN, SYDVKM.